This TCR beta chain was captured by sequencing in a study of identical twins. Carrying unique molecular identifiers, the cDNA also gained a universal primer site through template switching. TCRdb re-called the 5' RACE reads through MiXCR, storing one row per CDR3 protein. The sample shows some 500,000 distinct CDR3 sequences, over 11% of them seen only once. V lost 2 bases to trimming and J lost 3 bases, with 7 bases between them. CDR3 length: 13 residues. Germline V gives CDR1 MDHEN, CDR2 SYDVKM. The same data also contributed to another study, on yellow fever vaccine responses in identical twins.

Sequencing used CD4+ T cells sorted from blood. This receptor was taken from a woman aged 18-29 years in good health. This chain uses TRBV28 with TRBJ1-2; TRBD1 is a possible D gene (5 bases). The CDR3 loop is CASSLRDHYGYTF. The CDR3 coding sequence is TGTGCCAGCAGTTTAAGGGACCACTATGGCTACACCTTC.